These T cell receptor beta chains were read from a single sample in a study of T cells in Graves' hyperthyroidism and ophthalmopathy. MiXCR, applied by TCRdb to the multiplex PCR reads, yields one record per CDR3 protein. The table includes about 400,000 distinct CDR3 sequences, about 15% detected once. Sequenced: blood. The receptors shown here come from a woman aged 18-35 years with Graves' hyperthyroidism. CDR3s include the opening cysteine and the closing phenylalanine or tryptophan.

V | length | CDR3
TRBV10-3 | 15 | CAISVGTSGAYEQYF
TRBV20-1 | 11 | CSAPSGYTQYF
TRBV2 | 16 | CASSARRETSTDTQYF
TRBV13 | 14 | CASSIRGTNTEAFF
TRBV20-1 | 13 | CSARDGTGGGYTF
TRBV20-1 | 14 | CSASSARGTDTQYF
TRBV7-9 | 15 | CASSPGQDSYNEQFF
TRBV11-3 | 17 | CASSLDRVGRLNYGYTF
TRBV6-1 | 15 | CASRGILAGGSEQFF
TRBV5-6 | 14 | CASSFRGGHNEQFF
TRBV9 | 15 | CASSVDLAAYNEQFF
TRBV7-3 | 13 | CASSSVPNTEAFF
TRBV6-2/TRBV6-3 | 10 | CATYQETQHF
TRBV20-1 | 12 | CSATPPANIQYF
TRBV20-1 | 17 | CSARDRRGSGNLQPQHF
TRBV4-1 | 16 | CASSQAWTPNTGELFF
TRBV3-1 | 16 | CASSQASGRANSPLHF
TRBV12-3/TRBV12-4 | 14 | CASSLSGSSGEQFF
TRBV30 | 11 | CAWTVGYEQFF
TRBV5-1 | 14 | CASDQGGLDNEQFF
TRBV7-3 | 13 | CASSHSRGTEAFF
TRBV6-4 | 14 | CASSAGGENGELFF
TRBV18 | 13 | CASSPSKGEKLFF
TRBV7-9 | 13 | CASSLYSGNTIYF
TRBV5-1 | 14 | CASSYAQSNYEQYF
TRBV5-4 | 15 | CASSLGDRPPYEQYF
TRBV2 | 14 | CASSLGVGRLAQHF
TRBV20-1 | 18 | CSAVASDRESSYNSPLHF
TRBV10-3 | 18 | CAISDGGRGTDSNQPQHF
TRBV12-3/TRBV12-4 | 13 | CASSAGTAYEQYF
TRBV2 | 16 | CASSEGLATDTDTQYF
TRBV11-3 | 15 | CASSPTGGRGNEQFF
TRBV19 | 18 | CASSPQGGAAGAKNIQYF
TRBV12-5 | 16 | CASGLVLSGGDFEQYF
TRBV7-3 | 15 | CASSPRAGQGYEQYF
TRBV29-1 | 11 | CSGGGQGGAFF
TRBV7-3 | 15 | CASSSRGSSADTQYF
TRBV5-4 | 13 | CASSWGPQDTQYF
TRBV4-1 | 17 | CASSQDRSGRAEDTQYF
TRBV3-1 | 11 | CASSQIHEQYF
TRBV6-6 | 15 | CASSYRRGRDEKLFF
TRBV20-1 | 15 | CSARDFGLAGGVQYF
TRBV11-2 | 16 | CASSSSPRGADTEAFF
TRBV27 | 14 | CATKASGSYNEQFF
TRBV5-4 | 16 | CASSLNPGTSGNEQFF
TRBV5-6 | 15 | CASSLGGGQGYGYTF
TRBV7-8 | 16 | CASSLAATGVDYGYTF
TRBV15 | 13 | CGTSRDEGAGAFF